A selection of T cell receptor beta chains follows, all from one sample in a study of blood T cell repertoires in COVID-19. Sequencing used immunoSEQ multiplex PCR; TCRdb keeps in-frame clones, though not all of them. The sample has roughly 380,000 clones, about 89% seen once. The material sequenced was peripheral blood. These receptors were obtained from a middle-aged woman with COVID-19, enrolled during active disease. The CDR3 runs from the conserved cysteine through the conserved F or W. The order of the fields is clone size, CDR3 length, J gene, D gene, V gene, CDR3 DNA, CDR3 protein. A D gene is named only where the DNA matches it firmly. Clone size is given for some rows only: seen once, a few or many times, or a class if the clone is expanded.

>NA|13|TRBJ2-7|TRBD2|TRBV14
TGTGCCAGCAGCCAAGGACTAGCGGGCGAGCAGTACTTC
CASSQGLAGEQYF
>once|18|TRBJ1-2|TRBD1|TRBV3-1/TRBV3-2
TGTGCCAGCAGCCAAGGGTGGCGGACAGGGGCCCTCTACTATGGCTACACCTTC
CASSQGWRTGALYYGYTF
>NA|15|TRBJ1-2|TRBD1|TRBV3-1/TRBV3-2
TGTGCCAGCAGCCCTCCGGGACAGTCTAACTATGGCTACACCTTC
CASSPPGQSNYGYTF
>NA|15|TRBJ2-1|TRBD2|TRBV2
TGTGCCAGCAGGGTACTAGCGGGGGAATACAATGAGCAGTTCTTC
CASRVLAGEYNEQFF
>NA|18|TRBJ1-1|TRBD1|TRBV6-2/TRBV6-3
TGTGCCAGCAGTTACTCTTACGCCAGGGGGCGGGCGAACACTGAAGCTTTCTTT
CASSYSYARGRANTEAFF
>NA|16|TRBJ1-1|NA|TRBV4-1
TGCGCCAGCAGCCAGACAGGAGTGGGATCAAACACTGAAGCTTTCTTT
CASSQTGVGSNTEAFF
>NA|15|TRBJ2-5|TRBD1|TRBV18
TGTGCCAGCTCACCCCGGACAGGGGGCGAAGAGACCCAGTACTTC
CASSPRTGGEETQYF
>NA|14|TRBJ1-4|NA|TRBV6-5
TGTGCCAGCAGAGGGAGGCCAACTAATGAAAAACTGTTTTTT
CASRGRPTNEKLFF
>NA|14|TRBJ2-2|TRBD1|TRBV30
TGTGCCTGGAGGAAGACAGGGGACACCGGGGAGCTGTTTTTT
CAWRKTGDTGELFF
>NA|16|TRBJ2-5|TRBD2|TRBV5-4
TGTGCCAGCAGCTTGGGTGGTAGCGGGGGTGTGGAGACCCAGTACTTC
CASSLGGSGGVETQYF
>NA|15|TRBJ1-1|TRBD1|TRBV30
TGTGCCTGGAGAGGACAACAGGGGCTGAACACTGAAGCTTTCTTT
CAWRGQQGLNTEAFF
>NA|14|TRBJ1-3|NA|TRBV5-1
TGCGCCAGCAGGTCCACAGGGTCTGGAAACACCATATATTTT
CASRSTGSGNTIYF
>NA|16|TRBJ2-5|TRBD2|TRBV5-8
TGTGCCAGCAGCTTGGGGACTAGCGGGGCCCAAGAGACCCAGTACTTC
CASSLGTSGAQETQYF
>NA|15|TRBJ1-4|NA|TRBV5-1
TGCGCCAGCAGCTTGGGTCCAGGGTGGGATGAAAAACTGTTTTTT
CASSLGPGWDEKLFF
>NA|16|TRBJ2-4|NA|TRBV7-9
TGTGCCAGCAGCCCACGACAGGTTGTAACCAAAAACATTCAGTACTTC
CASSPRQVVTKNIQYF
>once|15|TRBJ1-1|TRBD1|TRBV27
TGTGCCAGCAGTCTACTTAGGGACAGGGAAACTGAAGCTTTCTTT
CASSLLRDRETEAFF
>NA|15|TRBJ1-3|NA|TRBV30
TGTGCCTGGAGTGGCCAACAGGGTGCTGGAAACACCATATATTTT
CAWSGQQGAGNTIYF
>NA|16|TRBJ1-6|NA|TRBV28
TGTGCCAGCACCCAGCCGTCGGGGGTTGAGAATTCACCCCTCCACTTT
CASTQPSGVENSPLHF
>once|14|TRBJ1-6|NA|TRBV4-3
TGCGCCAGCAGCCAAGAGGAGAGGAATTCACCCCTCCACTTT
CASSQEERNSPLHF
>NA|17|TRBJ2-1|TRBD2|TRBV7-9
TGTGCCAGCAGCTTAGGGTCTTTGGCGGGAGATGGCAATGAGCAGTTCTTC
CASSLGSLAGDGNEQFF
>NA|16|TRBJ1-1|TRBD1|TRBV5-1
TGCGCCAGCAGCTTAACGACAGGGGGGTTGAGGACTGAAGCTTTCTTT
CASSLTTGGLRTEAFF
>NA|12|TRBJ1-3|TRBD1|TRBV6-5
TGTGCCGCAGGGACAGCCGGAAAGGCCATATATTTT
CAAGTAGKAIYF
>NA|13|TRBJ2-7|TRBD1|TRBV7-3
TGTGCCAGCAGCTTAGGGACAGCATACGAGCAGTACTTC
CASSLGTAYEQYF
>NA|15|TRBJ1-5|NA|TRBV18
TGTGCCAGCTCGCTTTTTGGAGTCGGCAATCAGCCCCAGCATTTT
CASSLFGVGNQPQHF
>NA|16|TRBJ1-5|NA|TRBV30
TGTGCCTGGAGTGTAAACTCCGGGTCCCCCAATCAGCCCCAGCATTTT
CAWSVNSGSPNQPQHF
>NA|15|TRBJ1-4|NA|TRBV7-9
TGTGCCAGCAGATCCAATAAGGGGGTAGGAGAAAAACTGTTTTTT
CASRSNKGVGEKLFF
>NA|13|TRBJ1-6|TRBD1|TRBV29-1
TGCAGCGTTTCCGTACAGGGGGAATCACCCCTCCACTTT
CSVSVQGESPLHF
>few|16|TRBJ1-6|TRBD1|TRBV6-5
TGTGCCAGCAGTTACCACAGGGGGTCTGGTAATTCACCCCTCCACTTT
CASSYHRGSGNSPLHF
>NA|11|TRBJ2-7|NA|TRBV29-1
TGCAGCGTTCTGGGGCAGGGCCCGCAGTACTTC
CSVLGQGPQYF
>NA|15|TRBJ1-1|NA|TRBV18
TGTGCCAGCTCACCACCGTCCCGGTCGGGCACTGAAGCTTTCTTT
CASSPPSRSGTEAFF
>NA|15|TRBJ2-7|TRBD2|TRBV28
TGTGCCAGCAGCTCAGGGCGGGGGAGCTCCTACGAGCAGTACTTC
CASSSGRGSSYEQYF
>NA|15|TRBJ2-7|TRBD1|TRBV9
TGTGCCAGCAGCGTAGAGGGACAGGGTTCCTACGAGCAGTACTTC
CASSVEGQGSYEQYF
>NA|13|TRBJ1-2|NA|TRBV27
TGTGCCAGCAGTTGGGAGGGGAACTATGGCTACACCTTC
CASSWEGNYGYTF
>NA|15|TRBJ2-1|TRBD2|TRBV3-1/TRBV3-2
TGTGCCAGCAGCGTAAGCGGGGGGGCTGGCAATGAGCAGTTCTTC
CASSVSGGAGNEQFF
>NA|16|TRBJ1-2|NA|TRBV10-3
TGTGCCATCAGTTCCACGGGACAAGTCGTCCTACGTGGCTACACCTTC
CAISSTGQVVLRGYTF
>NA|15|TRBJ2-7|TRBD1|TRBV7-3
TGTGCCAGCAGCTTACAATCCGGGACAGGGTACGAGCAGTACTTC
CASSLQSGTGYEQYF
>NA|12|TRBJ2-7|NA|TRBV6-5
TGTGCCGTCAGGGGTTCTTCCTACGAGCAGTACTTC
CAVRGSSYEQYF
>NA|14|TRBJ2-1|NA|TRBV2
TGTGCCAGCAGTGTGGGCGGGGCAGGCAATGAGCAGTTCTTC
CASSVGGAGNEQFF
>NA|20|TRBJ2-6|TRBD1|TRBV24-1
TGTGCCACCAGTGATCCTTTCTCGGGACAGACCTCTGCCGGGGCCAACGTCCTGACTTTC
CATSDPFSGQTSAGANVLTF
>NA|19|TRBJ1-2|NA|TRBV6-2/TRBV6-3
TGTGCCAGCAGTCCCTATGAGATACAGAGGACTACAGCTAACTATGGCTACACCTTC
CASSPYEIQRTTANYGYTF
>NA|14|TRBJ1-1|NA|TRBV6-5
TGTGCCAGCATACTTCGGAGGGGGAACACTGAAGCTTTCTTT
CASILRRGNTEAFF
>NA|12|TRBJ1-6|NA|TRBV27
TGTGCCAGCAGTAACCCCTATGAGCCCCTCCACTTT
CASSNPYEPLHF
>NA|16|TRBJ2-7|TRBD1|TRBV19
TGTGCCAGTAGTAGCTTACCGGGACAGGGGGCACGGGAGCAGTACTTC
CASSSLPGQGAREQYF
>NA|15|TRBJ1-5|NA|TRBV19
TGTGCCAGTAGTTTCCGTAACAGGATAAATCAGCCCCAGCATTTT
CASSFRNRINQPQHF
>NA|11|TRBJ1-4|NA|TRBV27
TGTGCCAGCAGAGACAGGCGGAGACTGTTTTTT
CASRDRRRLFF
>NA|15|TRBJ1-1|TRBD1|TRBV5-4
TGTGCAGCAGAGGGACAGGGGGTCGGGTACACTGAAGCTTTCTTT
CAAEGQGVGYTEAFF
>once|14|TRBJ2-3|TRBD2|TRBV7-3
TGTGCCAGCAGCTTAAAGCGGGGACGAGATACGCAGTATTTT
CASSLKRGRDTQYF
>NA|15|TRBJ1-4|NA|TRBV27
TGTGCCAGCAGCCCCTTAGGGGGGGGGTCTGAAAAACTGTTTTTT
CASSPLGGGSEKLFF
>NA|15|TRBJ1-6|NA|TRBV7-2
TGTGCCAGCAGCTTAATTCAGGGTTATAATTCACCCCTCCACTTT
CASSLIQGYNSPLHF
>NA|15|TRBJ1-4|NA|TRBV7-9
TGTGCCAGCAGCAAGATACAGACAACTAATGAAAAACTGTTTTTT
CASSKIQTTNEKLFF
>NA|14|TRBJ1-2|NA|TRBV11-2
TGTGCCAGCAGCTTAGATACGGTAAACTATGGCTACACCTTC
CASSLDTVNYGYTF
>NA|15|TRBJ2-1|NA|TRBV5-4
TGTGCCAGCAGCCCACCTAAGGGAGACTACAATGAGCAGTTCTTC
CASSPPKGDYNEQFF
>NA|16|TRBJ2-7|TRBD2|TRBV28
TGTGCCAGCATACCCTCTCGGGCGGGAGGGAAAGGCGAGCAGTACTTC
CASIPSRAGGKGEQYF
>NA|13|TRBJ1-5|NA|TRBV18
TGTGCCAGCTCACCCCTGGAGGGACAGCCCCAGCATTTT
CASSPLEGQPQHF